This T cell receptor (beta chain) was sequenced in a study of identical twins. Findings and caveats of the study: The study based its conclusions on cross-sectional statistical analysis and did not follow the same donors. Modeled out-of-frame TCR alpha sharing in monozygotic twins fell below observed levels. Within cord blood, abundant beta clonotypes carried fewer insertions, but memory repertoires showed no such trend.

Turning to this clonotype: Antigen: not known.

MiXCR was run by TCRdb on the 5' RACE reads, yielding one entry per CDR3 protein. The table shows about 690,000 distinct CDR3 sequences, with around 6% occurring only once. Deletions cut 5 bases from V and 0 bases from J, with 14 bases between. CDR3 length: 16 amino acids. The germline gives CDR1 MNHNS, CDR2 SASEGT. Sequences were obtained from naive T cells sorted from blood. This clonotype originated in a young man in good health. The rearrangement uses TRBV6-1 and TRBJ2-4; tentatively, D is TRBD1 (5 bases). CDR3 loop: CASSQTAFEAKNIQYF. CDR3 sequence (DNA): TGTGCCAGCAGTCAGACAGCTTTTGAAGCCAAAAACATTCAGTACTTC.